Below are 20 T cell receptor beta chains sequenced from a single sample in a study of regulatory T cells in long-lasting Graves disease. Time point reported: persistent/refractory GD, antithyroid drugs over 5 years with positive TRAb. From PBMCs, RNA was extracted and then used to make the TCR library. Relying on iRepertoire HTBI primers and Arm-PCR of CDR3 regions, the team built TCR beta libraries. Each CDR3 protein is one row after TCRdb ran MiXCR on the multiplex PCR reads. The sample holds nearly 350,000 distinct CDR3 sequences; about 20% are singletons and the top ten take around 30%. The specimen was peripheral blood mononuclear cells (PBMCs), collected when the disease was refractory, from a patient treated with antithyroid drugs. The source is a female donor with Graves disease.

In nucleotides, the CDR3 is TGTGCCAGCTCACTCCCGGGACAGGGGGCGGGGGAGCAGTACTTC. It yields the protein CASSLPGQGAGEQYF. The rearrangement joins TRBV18 to TRBJ2-7; 12 bases are shared with TRBD1. This CDR3 spans 15 amino acids. Germline V gene data show CDR1 as KGHSH and CDR2 as LQKENI. V lost 4 bases to trimming and J lost 7 bases; unmatched junction nucleotides: 8.

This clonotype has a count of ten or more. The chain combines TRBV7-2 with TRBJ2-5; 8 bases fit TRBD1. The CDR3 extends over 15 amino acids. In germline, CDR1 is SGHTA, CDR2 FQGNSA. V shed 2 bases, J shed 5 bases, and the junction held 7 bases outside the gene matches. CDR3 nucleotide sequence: TGTGCCAGCAGCTTACAAGCAGGGGGCTCGGAGACCCAGTACTTC. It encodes CASSLQAGGSETQYF.

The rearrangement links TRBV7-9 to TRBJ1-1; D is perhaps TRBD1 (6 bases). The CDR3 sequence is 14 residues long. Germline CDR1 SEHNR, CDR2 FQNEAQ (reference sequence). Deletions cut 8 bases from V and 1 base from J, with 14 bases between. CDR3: CASRIGGRNTEAFF. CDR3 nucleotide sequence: TGTGCCAGCCGGATCGGGGGCCGGAACACTGAAGCTTTCTTT.

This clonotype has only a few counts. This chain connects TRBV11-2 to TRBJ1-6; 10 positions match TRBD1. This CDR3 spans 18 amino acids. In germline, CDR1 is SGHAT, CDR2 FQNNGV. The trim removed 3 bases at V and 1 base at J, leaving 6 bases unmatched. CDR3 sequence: CASSFDRGRGSYNSPLHF. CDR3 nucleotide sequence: TGTGCCAGCAGCTTCGACAGGGGGCGAGGGTCCTATAATTCACCCCTCCACTTT.

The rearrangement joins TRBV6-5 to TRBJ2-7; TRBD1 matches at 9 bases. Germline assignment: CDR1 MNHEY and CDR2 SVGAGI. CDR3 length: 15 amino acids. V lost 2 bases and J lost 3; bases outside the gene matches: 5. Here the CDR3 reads CASSYLPGQGYEQYF. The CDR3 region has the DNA TGTGCCAGCAGTTACCTTCCGGGACAGGGCTACGAGCAGTACTTC.

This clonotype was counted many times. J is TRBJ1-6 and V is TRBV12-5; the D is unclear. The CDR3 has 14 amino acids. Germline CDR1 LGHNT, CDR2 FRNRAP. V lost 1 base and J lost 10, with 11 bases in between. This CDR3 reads CASGLDPRSSPLHF. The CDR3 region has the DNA TGTGCTAGTGGTTTGGACCCGCGGTCATCACCCCTCCACTTT.

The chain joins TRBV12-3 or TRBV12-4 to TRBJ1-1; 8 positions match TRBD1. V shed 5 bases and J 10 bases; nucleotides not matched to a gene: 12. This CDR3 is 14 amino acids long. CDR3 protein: CASSHKTGDLRAFF. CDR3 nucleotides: TGTGCCAGCAGTCACAAGACAGGGGACCTCCGAGCTTTCTTT.

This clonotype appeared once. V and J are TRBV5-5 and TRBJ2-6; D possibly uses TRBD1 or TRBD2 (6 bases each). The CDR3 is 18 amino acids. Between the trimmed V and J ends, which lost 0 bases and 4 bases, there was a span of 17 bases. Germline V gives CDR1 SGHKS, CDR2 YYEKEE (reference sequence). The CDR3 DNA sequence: TGTGCCAGCAGCTTGGACGGGGGCGCGGTGATGGGGGCCAACGTCCTGACTTTC. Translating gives CASSLDGGAVMGANVLTF. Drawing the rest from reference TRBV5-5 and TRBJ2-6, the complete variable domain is DAGVTQSPTHLIKTRGQQVTLRCSPISGHKSVSWYQQVLGQGPQFIFQYYEKEERGRGNFPDRFSARQFPNYSSELNVNALLLGDSALYLCASSLDGGAVMGANVLTFGAGSRLTVL.

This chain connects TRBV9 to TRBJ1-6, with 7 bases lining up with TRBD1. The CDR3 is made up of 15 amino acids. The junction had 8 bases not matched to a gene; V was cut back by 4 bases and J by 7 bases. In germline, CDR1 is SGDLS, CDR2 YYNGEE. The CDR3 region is CASSYTDRVNSPLHF. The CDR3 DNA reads TGTGCCAGCAGCTATACTGACAGGGTAAATTCACCCCTCCACTTT.

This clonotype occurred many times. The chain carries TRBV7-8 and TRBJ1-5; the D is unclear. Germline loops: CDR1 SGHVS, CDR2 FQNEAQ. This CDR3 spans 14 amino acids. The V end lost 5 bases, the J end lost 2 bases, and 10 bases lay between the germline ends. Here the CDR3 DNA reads TGTGCCAGCAGCCCCTCTCAAGGCAATCAGCCCCAGCATTTT. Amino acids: CASSPSQGNQPQHF. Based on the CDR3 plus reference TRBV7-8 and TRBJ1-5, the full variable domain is GAGVSQSPRYKVAKRGQDVALRCDPISGHVSLFWYQQALGQGPEFLTYFQNEAQLDKSGLPSDRFFAERPEGSVSTLKIQRTQQEDSAVYLCASSPSQGNQPQHFGDGTRLSIL.

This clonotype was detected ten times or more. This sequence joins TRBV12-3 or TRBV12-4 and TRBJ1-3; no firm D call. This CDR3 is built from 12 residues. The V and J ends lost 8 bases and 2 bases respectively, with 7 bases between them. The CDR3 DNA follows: TGTGCCAGCTCCAGCCCTGGAAACACCATATATTTT. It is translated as CASSSPGNTIYF.

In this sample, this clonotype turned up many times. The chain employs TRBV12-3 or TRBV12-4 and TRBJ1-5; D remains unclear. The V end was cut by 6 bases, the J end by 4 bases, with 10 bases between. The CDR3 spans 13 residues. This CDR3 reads CASSPTSNQPQHF. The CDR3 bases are TGTGCCAGCAGCCCCACGTCGAATCAGCCCCAGCATTTT.

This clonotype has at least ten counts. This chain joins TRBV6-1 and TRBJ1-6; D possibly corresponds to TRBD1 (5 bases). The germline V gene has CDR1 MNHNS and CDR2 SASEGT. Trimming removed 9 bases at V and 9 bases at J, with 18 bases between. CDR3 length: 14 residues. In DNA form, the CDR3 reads TGTGCCAGTTCCGACCGGTGGGGGTCTTCACCCCTCCACTTT. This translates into CASSDRWGSSPLHF.

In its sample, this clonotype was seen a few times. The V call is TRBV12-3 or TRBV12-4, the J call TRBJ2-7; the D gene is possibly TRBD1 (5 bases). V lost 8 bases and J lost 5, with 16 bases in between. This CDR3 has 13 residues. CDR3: CASRRGGPHEQYF. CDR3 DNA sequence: TGTGCCAGCCGAAGGGGCGGTCCCCACGAGCAGTACTTC.

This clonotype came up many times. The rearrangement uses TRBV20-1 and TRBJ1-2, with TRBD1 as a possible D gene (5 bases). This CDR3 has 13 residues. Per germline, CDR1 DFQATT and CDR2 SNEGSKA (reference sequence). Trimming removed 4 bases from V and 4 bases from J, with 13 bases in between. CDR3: CSATRQTRYGYTF. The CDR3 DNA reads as TGCAGTGCTACTCGACAGACCCGCTATGGCTACACCTTC.

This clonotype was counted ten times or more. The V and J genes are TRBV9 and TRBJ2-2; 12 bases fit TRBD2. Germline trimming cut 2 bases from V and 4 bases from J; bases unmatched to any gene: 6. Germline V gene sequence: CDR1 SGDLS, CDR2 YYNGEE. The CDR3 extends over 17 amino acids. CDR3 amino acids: CASSVPGLAGGTGELFF. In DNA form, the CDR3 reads TGTGCCAGCAGCGTCCCGGGACTAGCGGGTGGCACCGGGGAGCTGTTTTTT.

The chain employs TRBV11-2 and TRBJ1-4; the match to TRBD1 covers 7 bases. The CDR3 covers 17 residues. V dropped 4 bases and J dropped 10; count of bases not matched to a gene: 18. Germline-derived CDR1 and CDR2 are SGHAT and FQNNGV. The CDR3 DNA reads TGTGCCAGCAGCTCTTATCGTTCCCAGGGGGGAGTTGTAAAACTGTTTTTT. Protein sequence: CASSSYRSQGGVVKLFF.

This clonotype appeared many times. The CDR3 protein is CASSYGGVLLDYGYTF. The CDR3 coding sequence is TGTGCCAGCAGTTACGGTGGGGTATTGTTGGACTATGGCTACACCTTC. The chain combines TRBV6-5 with TRBJ1-2; the D is unclear. The germline CDR1 and CDR2 sequences are MNHEY and SVGAGI. The CDR3 length is 16 residues. The V end was cut by 2 bases, the J end by 3 bases, with 16 bases between.

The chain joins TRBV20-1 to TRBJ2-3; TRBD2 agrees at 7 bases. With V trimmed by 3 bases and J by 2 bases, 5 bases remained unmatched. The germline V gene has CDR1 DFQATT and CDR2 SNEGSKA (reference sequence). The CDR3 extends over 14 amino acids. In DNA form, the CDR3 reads TGCAGTGCTAGTGGTCTAGCGGCCACAGATACGCAGTATTTT. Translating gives CSASGLAATDTQYF.

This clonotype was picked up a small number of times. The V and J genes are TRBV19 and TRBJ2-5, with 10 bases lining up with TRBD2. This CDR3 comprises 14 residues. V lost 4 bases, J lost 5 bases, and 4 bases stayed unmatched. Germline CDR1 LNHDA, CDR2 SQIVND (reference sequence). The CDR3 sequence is CASSTQAGGETQYF. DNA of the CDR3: TGTGCCAGTAGTACCCAAGCGGGAGGGGAGACCCAGTACTTC. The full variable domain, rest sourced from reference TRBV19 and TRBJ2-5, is DGGITQSPKYLFRKEGQNVTLSCEQNLNHDAMYWYRQDPGQGLRLIYYSQIVNDFQKGDIAEGYSVSREKKESFPLTVTSAQKNPTAFYLCASSTQAGGETQYFGPGTRLLVL.